The 10 T cell receptor beta chains presented below share a single source sample, sequenced in a study of T cells in Graves' hyperthyroidism and ophthalmopathy. From RNA transcripts, TCR beta CDR3 regions were amplified. The TCR CDR3 was amplified in a first-round RT-PCR using the HTBI primer set. TCRdb independently ran MiXCR on the multiplex PCR reads; one entry per CDR3 protein. The sample lists fewer than 450,000 distinct CDR3 sequences; around an eighth were seen once. The sample comprised blood. The receptors derive from a man aged 45-60 years with Graves' ophthalmopathy.

This clonotype has at least ten counts. At one end, the junction sequence differs from germline, possibly due to a read error. CDR3 amino acids: CASSWTTYSEQFF. CDR3 nucleotides: TGTGCCAGCAGCTGGACTACCTACAGTGAGCAGTTCTTC. The genes are TRBV2 and TRBJ2-1; TRBD2 might be the D (6 bases). The CDR3 is made up of 13 amino acids. Germline CDR1 and CDR2: SNHLY and FYNNEI.

This clonotype was counted ten times or more. V gene TRBV20-1 combines with J gene TRBJ1-6, with D tentatively TRBD1 (5 bases). The V gene lost 3 bases and the J gene lost 7 bases, with 10 bases spanning the gap. This CDR3 comprises 13 residues. Germline lookup yields CDR1 DFQATT and CDR2 SNEGSKA (reference sequence). As DNA, the CDR3 is TGCAGTGCTAGGCAGGGTATGAATTCACCCCTCCACTTT. Encoded protein: CSARQGMNSPLHF.

This clonotype was observed at least ten times. V and J are TRBV2 and TRBJ1-1; D is undetermined. V lost 4 bases, J lost 1 base, and 10 bases lay in between. Germline V gene lookup returns CDR1 SNHLY and CDR2 FYNNEI. This CDR3 has 14 amino acids. The CDR3 DNA sequence: TGTGCCAGCAGTGGTCAGCTACCGAACACTGAAGCTTTCTTT. Translating gives CASSGQLPNTEAFF.

The table lists this clonotype with a few counts. V and J are TRBV20-1 and TRBJ2-5; 13 positions agree with TRBD2. CDR3 size: 15 residues. The junction had 9 bases not matched to a gene; V was cut back by 6 bases and J by 5 bases. Germline V gene lookup returns CDR1 DFQATT and CDR2 SNEGSKA (reference sequence). Here the CDR3 DNA reads TGCAGTGCCCCCAATGGACTAGCGGGAGTTGAGACCCAGTACTTC. Translating it yields CSAPNGLAGVETQYF.

This clonotype was recorded at least ten times. This CDR3 reads CASRLGASNQPQHF. CDR3 coding DNA: TGTGCCAGCAGACTAGGGGCGAGCAATCAGCCCCAGCATTTT. The chain couples TRBV28 to TRBJ1-5; a weak D match, TRBD1 (5 bases). This CDR3 is 14 amino acids long. Between the trimmed V and J ends, which lost 6 bases and 1 base, there was a span of 10 bases. Germline V lookup: CDR1 MDHEN, CDR2 SYDVKM. The full variable domain, in which reference TRBV28 and TRBJ1-5 provide the parts outside the CDR3, is DVKVTQSSRYLVKRTGEKVFLECVQDMDHENMFWYRQDPGLGLRLIYFSYDVKMKEKGDIPEGYSVSREKKERFSLILESASTNQTSMYLCASRLGASNQPQHFGDGTRLSIL.

The chain couples TRBV19 to TRBJ2-2, with unresolved D. The CDR3 totals 18 residues. The germline gives CDR1 LNHDA, CDR2 SQIVND (reference sequence). The V and J ends lost 3 bases and 2 bases respectively, with 19 bases between them. The CDR3 protein is CASSISKALQKNTGELFF. In DNA, the CDR3 is TGTGCCAGTAGTATTAGCAAGGCTCTGCAGAAAAACACCGGGGAGCTGTTTTTT.

On this clonotype itself: A much larger clone lies a single base off, so this may be a read error. The V call is TRBV20-1, the J call TRBJ2-5, with TRBD1 matching over 8 bases. The CDR3 totals 12 residues. Germline V gene data show CDR1 as DFQATT and CDR2 as SNEGSKA (reference sequence). After removal of 5 bases from V and 4 bases from J, the junction contained 3 bases not matched to a gene. The CDR3 DNA reads as TGCAGTGCTTGGACAGGGAGAGAGACCCAGTACTTC. As protein: CSAWTGRETQYF.

Many counts were recorded for this clonotype. The chain employs TRBV3-1 and TRBJ2-6; D remains ambiguous. This CDR3 is built from 14 residues. CDR1 and CDR2 (germline): LGHDT, YNNKEL (reference sequence). Between the trimmed V and J ends, which lost 4 bases and 4 bases, there was a span of 8 bases. CDR3 loop: CASSLAEGANVLTF. CDR3 nucleotides: TGTGCCAGCAGCCTCGCGGAAGGGGCCAACGTCCTGACTTTC.

The V gene is TRBV5-4, the J gene TRBJ2-4, with D possibly matching TRBD1 (5 bases). V was trimmed by 4 bases and J by 8 bases, leaving 13 bases between them. The CDR3 runs to 13 residues. Germline CDR1 reads SGHNT; CDR2 reads YYREEE (reference sequence). CDR3 amino acids: CASSTTARDIQYF. Here the CDR3 DNA reads TGTGCCAGCAGCACGACAGCTAGGGACATTCAGTACTTC.

Only a few counts were recorded for this clonotype. The rearrangement joins TRBV9 to TRBJ2-1, with D perhaps matching TRBD1 (5 bases). With 0 bases removed from V and 1 base from J, the gap between germline ends came to 11 bases. The CDR3 totals 16 residues. Germline-derived CDR1 and CDR2 are SGDLS and YYNGEE. The DNA of the CDR3 is TGTGCCAGCAGCGTAGGATCAGGGCATTCCTACAATGAGCAGTTCTTC. Translated: CASSVGSGHSYNEQFF.